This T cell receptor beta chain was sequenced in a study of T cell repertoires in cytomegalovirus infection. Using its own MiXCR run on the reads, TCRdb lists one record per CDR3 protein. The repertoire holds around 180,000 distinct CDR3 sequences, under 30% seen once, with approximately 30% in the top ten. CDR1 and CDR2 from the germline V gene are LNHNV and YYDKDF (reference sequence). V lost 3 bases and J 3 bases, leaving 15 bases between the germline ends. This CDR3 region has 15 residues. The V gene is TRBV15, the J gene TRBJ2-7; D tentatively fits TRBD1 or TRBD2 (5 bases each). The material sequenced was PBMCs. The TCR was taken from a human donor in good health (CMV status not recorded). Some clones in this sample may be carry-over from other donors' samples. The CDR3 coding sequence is TGTGCCACCAGCAGGTCCGCCGGGGACCTCTACGAGCAGTACTTC. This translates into CATSRSAGDLYEQYF.